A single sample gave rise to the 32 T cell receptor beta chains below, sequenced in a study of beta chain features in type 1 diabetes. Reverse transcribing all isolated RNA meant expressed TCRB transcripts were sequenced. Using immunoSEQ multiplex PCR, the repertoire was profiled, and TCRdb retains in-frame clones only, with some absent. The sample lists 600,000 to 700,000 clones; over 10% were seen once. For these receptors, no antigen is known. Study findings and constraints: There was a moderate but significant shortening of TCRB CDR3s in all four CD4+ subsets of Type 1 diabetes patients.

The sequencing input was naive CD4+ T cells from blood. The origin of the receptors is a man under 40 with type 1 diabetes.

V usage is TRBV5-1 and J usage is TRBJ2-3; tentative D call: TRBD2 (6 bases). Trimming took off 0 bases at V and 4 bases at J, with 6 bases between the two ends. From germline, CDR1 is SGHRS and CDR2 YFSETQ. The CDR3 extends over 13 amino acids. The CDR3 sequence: CASSLGGADTQYF. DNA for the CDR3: TGCGCCAGCAGCTTGGGCGGGGCAGATACGCAGTATTTT.

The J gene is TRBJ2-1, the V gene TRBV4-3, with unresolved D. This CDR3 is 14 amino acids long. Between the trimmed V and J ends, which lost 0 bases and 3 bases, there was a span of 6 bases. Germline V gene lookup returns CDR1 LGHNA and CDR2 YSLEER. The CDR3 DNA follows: TGCGCCAGCAGCCAAGATCTCTACTACAATGAGCAGTTCTTC. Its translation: CASSQDLYYNEQFF.

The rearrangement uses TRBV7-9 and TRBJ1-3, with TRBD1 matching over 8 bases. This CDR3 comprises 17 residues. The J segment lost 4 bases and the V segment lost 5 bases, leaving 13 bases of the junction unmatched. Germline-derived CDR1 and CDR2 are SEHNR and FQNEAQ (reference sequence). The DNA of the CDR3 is TGTGCCAGCAGCGGAAGGCCCGGACAGGGTTTGGGAAACACCATATATTTT. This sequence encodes CASSGRPGQGLGNTIYF.

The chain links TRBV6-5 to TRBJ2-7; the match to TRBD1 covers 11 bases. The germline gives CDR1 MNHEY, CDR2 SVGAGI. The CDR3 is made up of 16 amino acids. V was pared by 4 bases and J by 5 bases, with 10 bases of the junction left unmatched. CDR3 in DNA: TGTGCCAGCAGTTCCCCGCGGACAGGGGGCAGGGACGAGCAGTACTTC. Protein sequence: CASSSPRTGGRDEQYF.

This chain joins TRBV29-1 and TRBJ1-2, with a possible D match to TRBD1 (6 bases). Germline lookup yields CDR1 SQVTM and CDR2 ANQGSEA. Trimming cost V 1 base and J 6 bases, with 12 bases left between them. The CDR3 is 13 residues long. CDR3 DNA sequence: TGCAGCGTTGAAGCAGGGGCGTGGGATGGCTACACCTTC. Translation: CSVEAGAWDGYTF.

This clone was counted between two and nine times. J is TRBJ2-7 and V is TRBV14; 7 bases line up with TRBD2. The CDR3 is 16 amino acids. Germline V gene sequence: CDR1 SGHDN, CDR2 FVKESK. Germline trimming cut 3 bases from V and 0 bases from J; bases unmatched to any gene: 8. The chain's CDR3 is CASSHAWGGSSYEQYF. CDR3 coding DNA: TGTGCCAGCAGCCACGCATGGGGGGGTAGCTCCTACGAGCAGTACTTC. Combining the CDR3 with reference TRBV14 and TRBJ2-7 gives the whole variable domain EAGVTQFPSHSVIEKGQTVTLRCDPISGHDNLYWYRRVMGKEIKFLLHFVKESKQDESGMPNNRFLAERTGGTYSTLKVQPAELEDSGVYFCASSHAWGGSSYEQYFGPGTRLTVT.

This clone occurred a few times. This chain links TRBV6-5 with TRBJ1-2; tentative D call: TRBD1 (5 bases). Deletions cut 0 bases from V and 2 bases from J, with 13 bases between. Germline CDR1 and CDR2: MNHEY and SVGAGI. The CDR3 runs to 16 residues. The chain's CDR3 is CASSYSLGRGNYGYTF. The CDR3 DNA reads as TGTGCCAGCAGTTACTCGTTGGGGAGGGGAAACTATGGCTACACCTTC.

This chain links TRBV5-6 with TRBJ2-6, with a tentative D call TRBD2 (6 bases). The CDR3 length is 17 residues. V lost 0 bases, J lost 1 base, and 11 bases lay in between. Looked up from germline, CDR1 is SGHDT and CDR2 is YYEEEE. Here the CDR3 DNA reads TGTGCCAGCAGCTTGGGAGCAGGGACTTCTGGGGCCAACGTCCTGACTTTC. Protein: CASSLGAGTSGANVLTF.

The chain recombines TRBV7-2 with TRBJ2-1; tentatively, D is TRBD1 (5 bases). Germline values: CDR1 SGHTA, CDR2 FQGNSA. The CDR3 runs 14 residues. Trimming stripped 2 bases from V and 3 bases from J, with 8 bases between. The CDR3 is CASSLKTVYNEQFF. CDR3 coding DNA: TGTGCCAGCAGCTTAAAGACAGTCTACAATGAGCAGTTCTTC.

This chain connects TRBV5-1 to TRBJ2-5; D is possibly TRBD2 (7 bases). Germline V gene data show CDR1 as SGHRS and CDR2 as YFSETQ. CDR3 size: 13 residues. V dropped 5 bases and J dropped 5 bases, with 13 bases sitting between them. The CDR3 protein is CASRRWGGETQYF. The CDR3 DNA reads TGCGCCAGCAGGCGGTGGGGGGGCGAGACCCAGTACTTC.

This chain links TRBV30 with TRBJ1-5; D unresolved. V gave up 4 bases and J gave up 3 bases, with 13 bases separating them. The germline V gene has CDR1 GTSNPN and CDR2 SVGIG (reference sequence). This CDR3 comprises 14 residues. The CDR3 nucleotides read TGTGCCTGGAAGCCTGGCAGACACAATCAGCCCCAGCATTTT. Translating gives CAWKPGRHNQPQHF.

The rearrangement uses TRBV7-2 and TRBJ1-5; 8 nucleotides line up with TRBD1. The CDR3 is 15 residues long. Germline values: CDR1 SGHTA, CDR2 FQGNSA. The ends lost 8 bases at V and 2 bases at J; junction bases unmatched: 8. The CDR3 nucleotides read TGTGCCAGCGGATCGGGGACAGGCGGCAATCAGCCCCAGCATTTT. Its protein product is CASGSGTGGNQPQHF.

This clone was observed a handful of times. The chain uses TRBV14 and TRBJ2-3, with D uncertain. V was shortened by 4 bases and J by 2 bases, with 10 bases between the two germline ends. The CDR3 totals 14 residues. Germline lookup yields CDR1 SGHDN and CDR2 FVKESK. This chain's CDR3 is CASSRSPVTDTQYF. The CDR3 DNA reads TGTGCCAGCAGCCGCTCGCCAGTCACAGATACGCAGTATTTT.

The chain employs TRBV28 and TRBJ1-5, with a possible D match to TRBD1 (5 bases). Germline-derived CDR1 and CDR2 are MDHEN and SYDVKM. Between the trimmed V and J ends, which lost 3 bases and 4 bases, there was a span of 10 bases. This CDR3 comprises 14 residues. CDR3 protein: CASSFPGANQPQHF. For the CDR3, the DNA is TGTGCCAGCAGTTTCCCCGGGGCTAATCAGCCCCAGCATTTT.

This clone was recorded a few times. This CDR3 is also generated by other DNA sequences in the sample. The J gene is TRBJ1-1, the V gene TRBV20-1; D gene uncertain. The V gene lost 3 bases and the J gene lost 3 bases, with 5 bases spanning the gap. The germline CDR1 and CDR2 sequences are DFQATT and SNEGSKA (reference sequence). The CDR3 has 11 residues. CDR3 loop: CSARRDTEAFF. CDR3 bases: TGCAGTGCTAGGAGGGACACTGAAGCTTTCTTT.

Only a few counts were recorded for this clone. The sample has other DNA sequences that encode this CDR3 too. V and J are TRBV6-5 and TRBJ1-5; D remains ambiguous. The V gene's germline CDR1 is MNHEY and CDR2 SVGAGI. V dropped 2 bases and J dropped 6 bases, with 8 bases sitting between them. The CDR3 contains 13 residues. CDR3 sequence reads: CASSYEGGQPQHF. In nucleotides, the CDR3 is TGTGCCAGCAGTTACGAGGGCGGTCAGCCCCAGCATTTT.

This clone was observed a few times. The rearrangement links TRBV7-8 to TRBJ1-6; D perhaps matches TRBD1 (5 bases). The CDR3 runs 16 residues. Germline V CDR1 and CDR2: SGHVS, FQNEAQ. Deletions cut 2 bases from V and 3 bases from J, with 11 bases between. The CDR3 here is CASSLKSGSYNSPLHF. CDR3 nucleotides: TGTGCCAGCAGCTTAAAGTCAGGGAGCTATAATTCACCCCTCCACTTT.

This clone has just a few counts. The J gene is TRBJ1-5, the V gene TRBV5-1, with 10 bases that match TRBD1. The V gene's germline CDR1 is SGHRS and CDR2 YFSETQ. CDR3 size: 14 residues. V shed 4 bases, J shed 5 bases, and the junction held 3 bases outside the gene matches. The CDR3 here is CASSAGTGDQPQHF. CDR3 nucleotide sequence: TGCGCCAGCAGCGCCGGGACAGGGGATCAGCCCCAGCATTTT.

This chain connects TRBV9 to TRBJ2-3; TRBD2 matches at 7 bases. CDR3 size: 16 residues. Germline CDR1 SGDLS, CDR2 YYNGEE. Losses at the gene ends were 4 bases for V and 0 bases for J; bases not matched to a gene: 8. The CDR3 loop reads CASSLTSASSTDTQYF. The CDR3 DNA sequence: TGTGCCAGCAGCCTTACTAGCGCCTCTAGCACAGATACGCAGTATTTT.

The CDR3 loop reads CASSVYSPQYNEQFF. The CDR3 coding sequence is TGCGCCAGCAGTGTCTACAGCCCGCAATACAATGAGCAGTTCTTC. The rearrangement links TRBV5-1 to TRBJ2-1; D unresolved. The CDR3 is made up of 15 amino acids. Germline V gives CDR1 SGHRS, CDR2 YFSETQ. The V and J ends lost 5 bases and 4 bases respectively, with 16 bases between them.

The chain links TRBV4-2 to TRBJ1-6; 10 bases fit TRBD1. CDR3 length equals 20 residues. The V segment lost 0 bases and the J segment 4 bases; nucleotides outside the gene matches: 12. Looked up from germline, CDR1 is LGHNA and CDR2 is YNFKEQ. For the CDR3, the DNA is TGTGCCAGCAGCCAAGATCCCTCTCACCGGGACAGGGGTTATAATTCACCCCTCCACTTT. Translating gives CASSQDPSHRDRGYNSPLHF.

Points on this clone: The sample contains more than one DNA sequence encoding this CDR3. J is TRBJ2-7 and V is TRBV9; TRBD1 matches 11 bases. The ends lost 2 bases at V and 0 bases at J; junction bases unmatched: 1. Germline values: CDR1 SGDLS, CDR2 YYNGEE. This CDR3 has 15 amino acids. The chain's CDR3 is CASSVGTGGSYEQYF. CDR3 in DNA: TGTGCCAGCAGCGTTGGGACAGGGGGCTCCTACGAGCAGTACTTC. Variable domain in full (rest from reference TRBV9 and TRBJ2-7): DSGVTQTPKHLITATGQRVTLRCSPRSGDLSVYWYQQSLDQGLQFLIQYYNGEERAKGNILERFSAQQFPDLHSELNLSSLELGDSALYFCASSVGTGGSYEQYFGPGTRLTVT.

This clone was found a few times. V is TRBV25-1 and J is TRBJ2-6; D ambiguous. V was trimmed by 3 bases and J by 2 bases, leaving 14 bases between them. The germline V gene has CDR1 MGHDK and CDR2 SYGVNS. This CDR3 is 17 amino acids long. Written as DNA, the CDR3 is TGTGCCAGCAGTGAGGGCCATGAACTCGCTGGGGCCAACGTCCTGACTTTC. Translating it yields CASSEGHELAGANVLTF.

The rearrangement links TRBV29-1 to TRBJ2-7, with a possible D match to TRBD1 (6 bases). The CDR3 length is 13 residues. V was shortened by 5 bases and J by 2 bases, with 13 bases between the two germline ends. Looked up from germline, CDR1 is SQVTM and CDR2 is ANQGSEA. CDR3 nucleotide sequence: TGCAGCGTTTCGTGGACAGTAGCCTACGAGCAGTACTTC. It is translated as CSVSWTVAYEQYF.

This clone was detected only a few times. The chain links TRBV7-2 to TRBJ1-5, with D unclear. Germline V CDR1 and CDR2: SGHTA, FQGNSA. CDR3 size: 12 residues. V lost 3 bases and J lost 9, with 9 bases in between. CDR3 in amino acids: CASSFYNWPQHF. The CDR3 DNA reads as TGTGCCAGCAGCTTTTATAATTGGCCCCAGCATTTT.

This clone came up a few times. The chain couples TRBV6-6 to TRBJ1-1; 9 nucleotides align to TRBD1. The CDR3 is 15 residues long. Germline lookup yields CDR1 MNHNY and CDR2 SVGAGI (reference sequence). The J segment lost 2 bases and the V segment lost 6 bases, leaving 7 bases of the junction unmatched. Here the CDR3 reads CASSDTTGGNTEAFF. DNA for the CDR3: TGTGCCAGCAGCGACACGACAGGGGGAAACACTGAAGCTTTCTTT.

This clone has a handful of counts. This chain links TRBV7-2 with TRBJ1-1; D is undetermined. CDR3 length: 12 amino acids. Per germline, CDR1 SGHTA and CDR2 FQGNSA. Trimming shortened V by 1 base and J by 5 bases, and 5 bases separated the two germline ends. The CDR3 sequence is CASSLVWTEAFF. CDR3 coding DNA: TGTGCCAGCAGCTTAGTGTGGACTGAAGCTTTCTTT.

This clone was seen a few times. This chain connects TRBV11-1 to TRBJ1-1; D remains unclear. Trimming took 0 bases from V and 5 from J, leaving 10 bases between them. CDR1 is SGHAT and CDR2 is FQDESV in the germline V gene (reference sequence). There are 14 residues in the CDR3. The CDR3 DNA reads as TGTGCCAGCAGCTTAGCGCTCCTGAGGACTGAAGCTTTCTTT. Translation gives CASSLALLRTEAFF.

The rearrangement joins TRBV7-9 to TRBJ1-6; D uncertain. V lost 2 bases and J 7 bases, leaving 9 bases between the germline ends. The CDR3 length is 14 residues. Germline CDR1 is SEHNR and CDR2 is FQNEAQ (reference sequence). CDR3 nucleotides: TGTGCCAGCAGCTTAAAAGGCAGCAATTCACCCCTCCACTTT. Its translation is CASSLKGSNSPLHF.

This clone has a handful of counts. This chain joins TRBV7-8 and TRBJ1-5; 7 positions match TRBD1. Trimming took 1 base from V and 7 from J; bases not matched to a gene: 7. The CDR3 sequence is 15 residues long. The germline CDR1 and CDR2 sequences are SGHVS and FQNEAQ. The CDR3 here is CASSLEGAGGQPQHF. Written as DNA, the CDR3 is TGTGCCAGCAGCTTAGAGGGGGCCGGAGGACAGCCCCAGCATTTT.

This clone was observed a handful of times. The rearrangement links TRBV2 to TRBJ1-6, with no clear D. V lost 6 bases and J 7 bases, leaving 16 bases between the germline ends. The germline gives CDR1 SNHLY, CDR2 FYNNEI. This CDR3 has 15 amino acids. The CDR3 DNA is TGTGCCAGCAGGCCCCGTGAGCAAGTGAATTCACCCCTCCACTTT. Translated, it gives CASRPREQVNSPLHF.

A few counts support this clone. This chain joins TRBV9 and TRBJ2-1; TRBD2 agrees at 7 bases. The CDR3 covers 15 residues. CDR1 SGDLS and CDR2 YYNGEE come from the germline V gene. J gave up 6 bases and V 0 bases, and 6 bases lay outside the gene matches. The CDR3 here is CASSVGAGGGNEQFF. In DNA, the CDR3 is TGTGCCAGCAGCGTAGGGGCAGGCGGGGGCAATGAGCAGTTCTTC.